This T cell receptor beta chain was found in a study of T-cell memory formation after mild COVID-19. This CDR3 comprises 14 residues. V lost 6 bases to trimming and J lost 6 bases; unmatched junction nucleotides: 9. From germline, CDR1 is LNHDA and CDR2 SQIVND (reference sequence). TCRdb analysed the 5' RACE reads with MiXCR anew, one entry per CDR3 protein. Altogether 430,000 or so distinct CDR3 sequences are present, around a quarter being singletons, with the ten largest covering around 12%. The gene calls are TRBV19 and TRBJ1-1, with 8 bases that match TRBD1. This receptor was taken from an adult woman who had mild COVID-19 (a few samples of this study predate the infection). Cell type and time point are not known. The specimen sequenced was PBMCs or a T cell subset sorted from them (not recorded which). CDR3 sequence (DNA): TGTGCCAGTAGAGGGGCAGGGGGCTCCTCTGAAGCTTTCTTT. This encodes CASRGAGGSSEAFF.